A selection of T cell receptor beta chains follows, all from one sample in a study of glioma-infiltrating T cells. TCRdb reprocessed the multiplex PCR reads via MiXCR and lists one record per CDR3 protein. This table holds fewer than 90,000 distinct CDR3 sequences, 23% found once. Sequencing input: glioma tissue, nonneoplastic brain tissue, or PBMCs (not recorded which). The receptor source for this set is a human donor with low-grade glioma or glioblastoma, undergoing nonglioma brain surgery, or in good health (not recorded which). Both conserved end residues are part of each CDR3. The D gene is left open where the match is weak. Clone size, where shown, is once, few, many, or a class for clones that have expanded.

D gene: TRBD2; V gene: TRBV11-2; J gene: TRBJ2-3; clone size: -; CDR3 protein: CASSRRSGTSADTQYF; CDR3 DNA: TGTGCCAGCAGCAGACGTAGCGGGACTAGCGCAGATACGCAGTATTTT
D gene: -; V gene: TRBV6-2/TRBV6-3; J gene: TRBJ1-6; clone size: many; CDR3 protein: CASSSDRGRNSPLHF; CDR3 DNA: TGTGCCAGCAGTTCCGACAGAGGGCGGAATTCACCCCTCCACTTT
D gene: TRBD2; V gene: TRBV7-9; J gene: TRBJ2-1; clone size: -; CDR3 protein: CASSKRTSGMNEQFF; CDR3 DNA: TGTGCCAGCAGCAAAAGGACTAGCGGGATGAATGAGCAGTTCTTC
D gene: TRBD2; V gene: TRBV19; J gene: TRBJ2-1; clone size: -; CDR3 protein: CASSIDGREVYNEQFF; CDR3 DNA: TGTGCCAGTAGTATAGACGGGCGGGAGGTTTACAATGAGCAGTTCTTC
D gene: -; V gene: TRBV3-1; J gene: TRBJ2-7; clone size: many; CDR3 protein: CASSQTSNEQYF; CDR3 DNA: TGTGCCAGCAGTCAGACTAGTAACGAGCAGTACTTC
D gene: TRBD2; V gene: TRBV20-1; J gene: TRBJ2-5; clone size: many; CDR3 protein: CSAVLVRGGAETQYF; CDR3 DNA: TGCAGTGCCGTGCTCGTTCGGGGGGGCGCAGAGACCCAGTACTTC
D gene: -; V gene: TRBV7-9; J gene: TRBJ1-2; clone size: many; CDR3 protein: CASSAQGYRYTF; CDR3 DNA: TGTGCCAGCAGCGCCCAAGGTTATCGCTACACCTTC
D gene: -; V gene: TRBV3-1; J gene: TRBJ1-1; clone size: -; CDR3 protein: CASSQVQGRTEAFF; CDR3 DNA: TGTGCCAGCAGCCAAGTACAGGGAAGGACTGAAGCTTTCTTT
D gene: -; V gene: TRBV3-1; J gene: TRBJ1-3; clone size: -; CDR3 protein: CASRLGRTIYF; CDR3 DNA: TGTGCCAGCCGCCTCGGAAGGACCATATATTTT
D gene: -; V gene: TRBV7-2; J gene: TRBJ2-3; clone size: many; CDR3 protein: CASERGADTQYF; CDR3 DNA: TGTGCCAGTGAGAGGGGGGCAGATACGCAGTATTTT
D gene: -; V gene: TRBV2; J gene: TRBJ2-7; clone size: many; CDR3 protein: CASSAEGGKHYEQYF; CDR3 DNA: TGTGCCAGCAGCGCAGAAGGGGGGAAACACTACGAGCAGTACTTC
D gene: -; V gene: TRBV6-1; J gene: TRBJ2-7; clone size: many; CDR3 protein: CASRSSGEQYF; CDR3 DNA: TGTGCCAGCAGGTCCTCTGGGGAGCAGTACTTC
D gene: -; V gene: TRBV6-1; J gene: TRBJ1-5; clone size: many; CDR3 protein: CASRSYSNQPQHF; CDR3 DNA: TGTGCCAGCAGATCGTATAGCAATCAGCCCCAGCATTTT
D gene: TRBD2; V gene: TRBV29-1; J gene: TRBJ2-5; clone size: -; CDR3 protein: CSVRSGREAQYF; CDR3 DNA: TGCAGCGTCCGTAGCGGGCGGGAGGCCCAGTACTTC
D gene: TRBD1; V gene: TRBV10-2; J gene: TRBJ1-1; clone size: many; CDR3 protein: CASRVTGRWNTEAFF; CDR3 DNA: TGCGCCAGCAGGGTGACAGGGAGGTGGAACACTGAAGCTTTCTTT
D gene: -; V gene: TRBV5-1; J gene: TRBJ2-5; clone size: -; CDR3 protein: CASSSLGMRMETQYF; CDR3 DNA: TGCGCCAGCAGCTCTCTGGGCATGAGGATGGAGACCCAGTACTTC
D gene: TRBD2; V gene: TRBV29-1; J gene: TRBJ2-1; clone size: few; CDR3 protein: CSVSSGTYNEQFF; CDR3 DNA: TGCAGCGTCTCTAGCGGGACCTACAATGAGCAGTTCTTC
D gene: TRBD1; V gene: TRBV12-3/TRBV12-4; J gene: TRBJ2-6; clone size: -; CDR3 protein: CASSSGQGRRGANVLTF; CDR3 DNA: TGTGCCAGCAGTTCAGGACAGGGAAGGAGGGGGGCCAACGTCCTGACTTTC
D gene: TRBD1; V gene: TRBV6-1; J gene: TRBJ2-5; clone size: many; CDR3 protein: CASSSTGTAKETQYF; CDR3 DNA: TGTGCCAGCAGCTCGACCGGGACAGCAAAAGAGACCCAGTACTTC